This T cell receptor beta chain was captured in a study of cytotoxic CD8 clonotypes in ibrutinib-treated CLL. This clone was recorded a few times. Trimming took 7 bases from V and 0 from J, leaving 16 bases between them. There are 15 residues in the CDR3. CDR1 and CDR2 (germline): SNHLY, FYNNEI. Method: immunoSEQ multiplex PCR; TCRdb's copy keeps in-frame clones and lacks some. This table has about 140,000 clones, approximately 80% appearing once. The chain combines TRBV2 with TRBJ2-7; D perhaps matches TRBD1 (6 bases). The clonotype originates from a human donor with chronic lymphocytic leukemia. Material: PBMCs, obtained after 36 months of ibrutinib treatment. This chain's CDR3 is CASTPDRWVSYEQYF. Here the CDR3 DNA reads TGTGCCAGCACTCCCGACAGGTGGGTCTCCTACGAGCAGTACTTC. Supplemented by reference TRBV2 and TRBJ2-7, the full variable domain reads EPEVTQTPSHQVTQMGQEVILRCVPISNHLYFYWYRQILGQKVEFLVSFYNNEISEKSEIFDDQFSVERPDGSNFTLKIRSTKLEDSAMYFCASTPDRWVSYEQYFGPGTRLTVT.